This T cell receptor beta chain was sequenced in a study of blood T cell repertoires in COVID-19. As for the study in general: Some COVID-19 samples were acute and others convalescent; all came from the United States, Italy and Spain. PBMCs, B-cell-depleted T cells, or T cells were the source of the cDNA or gDNA that made up the material.

In the study's own analysis: Reference gene primer amplification in the assay estimated nucleated cell counts. The repertoire was sequenced with immunoSEQ multiplex PCR; TCRdb's copy has only in-frame clones and lacks some. V, J and clone size reflect that table, while D and trimming were determined from the DNA. This table holds over 45,000 clones, approximately 87% found once. The CDR3 spans 11 residues. The germline V gene has CDR1 DFQATT and CDR2 SNEGSKA (reference sequence). Trimming took 5 bases from V and 6 from J, leaving 11 bases between them. The sequenced sample consisted of peripheral blood. The chain recombines TRBV20-1 with TRBJ2-7; D gene uncertain. The TCR sequence derives from a human donor in a cohort sampled during active COVID-19. CDR3 coding DNA: TGCAGTGCTCACTCACCGGGCGAGCAGTACTTC. Amino acids: CSAHSPGEQYF.